A single sample gave rise to the 20 T cell receptor beta chains below, sequenced in a study of shared clonotypes between healthy human individuals. Assay used: immunoSEQ multiplex PCR; TCRdb lists only in-frame clones, some missing. This table holds 500,000 to 700,000 clones, approximately 96% found once. CD45RO-negative cells were positively selected for CCR7, leaving out terminally differentiated effector memory CD45RA+ cells. What was sequenced was naive CD8+ T cells sorted from blood. Receptor source: a woman in her twenties or thirties in good health.

CDR3 bases: TGCAGCGTACGACAGCCGAGCTCCTACGAGCAGTACTTC. It yields the protein CSVRQPSSYEQYF. The genes are TRBV29-1 and TRBJ2-7, with D perhaps TRBD1 (5 bases). Germline V CDR1 and CDR2: SQVTM, ANQGSEA. The V gene lost 6 bases and the J gene lost 0 bases, with 12 bases spanning the gap. The CDR3 extends over 13 amino acids.

The chain recombines TRBV7-2 with TRBJ2-7, with D tentatively TRBD1 (6 bases). This CDR3 spans 14 amino acids. The V end was cut by 3 bases, the J end by 2 bases, with 11 bases between. Germline V gene sequence: CDR1 SGHTA, CDR2 FQGNSA. The CDR3 bases are TGTGCCAGCAGCTTGGACGGGACACCCTACGAGCAGTACTTC. Protein: CASSLDGTPYEQYF. The whole variable domain, remainder taken from reference TRBV7-2 and TRBJ2-7, is GAGVSQSPSNKVTEKGKDVELRCDPISGHTALYWYRQSLGQGLEFLIYFQGNSAPDKSGLPSDRFSAERTGGSVSTLTIQRTQQEDSAVYLCASSLDGTPYEQYFGPGTRLTVT.

The chain joins TRBV19 to TRBJ2-1; TRBD2 matches 9 bases. There are 15 residues in the CDR3. The ends lost 5 bases at V and 5 bases at J; junction bases unmatched: 7. The germline V gene has CDR1 LNHDA and CDR2 SQIVND (reference sequence). The CDR3 DNA sequence: TGTGCCAGTAGTTTCATAGCGGGAGCTCACAATGAGCAGTTCTTC. It is translated as CASSFIAGAHNEQFF.

The rearrangement joins TRBV7-2 to TRBJ2-7; D is possibly TRBD2 (5 bases). The CDR3 is 13 amino acids. The V end was cut by 5 bases, the J end by 0 bases, with 8 bases between. In germline, CDR1 is SGHTA, CDR2 FQGNSA. The CDR3 loop is CASSPDFSYEQYF. The CDR3 coding sequence is TGTGCCAGCAGCCCGGACTTCTCCTACGAGCAGTACTTC.

This rearrangement joins TRBV7-9 to TRBJ2-1; D call uncertain. The V end lost 0 bases, the J end lost 6 bases, and 12 bases lay between the germline ends. The length of the CDR3 is 15 residues. Per germline, CDR1 SEHNR and CDR2 FQNEAQ (reference sequence). The CDR3 reads CASSLAKGAGNEQFF. The CDR3 region has the DNA TGTGCCAGCAGCTTAGCGAAGGGCGCAGGCAATGAGCAGTTCTTC.

The chain is built from TRBV11-3 and TRBJ1-1; 8 bases agree with TRBD1. The CDR3 is made up of 14 amino acids. CDR1 SGHNT and CDR2 YENEEA come from the germline V gene. V was clipped by 4 bases and J by 7 bases; unmatched bases: 8. The DNA for the CDR3 is TGTGCCAGCAGCTCCGACAGGGGCCGGGGTGAAGCTTTCTTT. Its protein is CASSSDRGRGEAFF.

This chain links TRBV5-6 with TRBJ1-1, with 7 positions matching TRBD1. The CDR3 runs to 15 residues. CDR1 and CDR2 (germline): SGHDT, YYEEEE. With 3 bases clipped from V and 4 bases from J, the junction kept 9 bases outside the gene matches. CDR3 region: CASSSQGELGTEAFF. In nucleotides, the CDR3 is TGTGCCAGCAGCTCCCAGGGGGAACTGGGCACTGAAGCTTTCTTT.

The J gene is TRBJ1-1, the V gene TRBV13; 7 bases are shared with TRBD1. Germline lookup yields CDR1 PRHDT and CDR2 FYEKMQ (reference sequence). V was clipped by 6 bases and J by 0 bases; unmatched bases: 7. CDR3 length: 15 residues. CDR3: CASRTVQGMNTEAFF. The CDR3 DNA reads as TGTGCCAGCAGGACCGTACAGGGGATGAACACTGAAGCTTTCTTT.

The gene calls are TRBV29-1 and TRBJ2-3; 8 bases fit TRBD1. V was pared by 3 bases and J by 6 bases, with 8 bases of the junction left unmatched. The germline CDR1 and CDR2 sequences are SQVTM and ANQGSEA. The CDR3 has 14 residues. CDR3 sequence reads: CSVEDRDPPDTQYF. The CDR3 DNA reads TGCAGCGTTGAGGACAGGGACCCTCCGGATACGCAGTATTTT.

V gene TRBV5-1 combines with J gene TRBJ2-7; D is perhaps TRBD2 (6 bases). CDR1 and CDR2 (germline): SGHRS, YFSETQ. V was trimmed by 4 bases and J by 4 bases, leaving 18 bases between them. The CDR3 runs 15 residues. This CDR3 reads CASSLDQGGLYEQYF. The CDR3 bases are TGCGCCAGCAGCCTCGACCAGGGAGGCTTGTACGAGCAGTACTTC.

The chain has TRBV7-9 and TRBJ1-2; D is possibly TRBD1 (5 bases). V lost 4 bases to trimming and J lost 2 bases, with 14 bases between them. This CDR3 region has 15 residues. From germline, CDR1 is SEHNR and CDR2 FQNEAQ (reference sequence). CDR3 amino acids: CASSSRLTANYGYTF. The CDR3 region has the DNA TGTGCCAGCAGCTCAAGACTGACAGCCAACTATGGCTACACCTTC.

The chain links TRBV28 to TRBJ1-3; D gene unclear. Germline CDR1 and CDR2: MDHEN and SYDVKM. V lost 2 bases and J 0 bases, leaving 11 bases between the germline ends. The CDR3 contains 16 residues. CDR3 sequence reads: CASSLALVGSGNTIYF. The CDR3 coding sequence is TGTGCCAGCAGTTTAGCCTTGGTGGGCTCTGGAAACACCATATATTTT.

This clone has only one observation. The rearrangement joins TRBV19 to TRBJ2-7, with TRBD1 matching over 8 bases. The V gene end was trimmed by 1 base and the J gene end by 0 bases; junction bases not matched to a gene: 5. The CDR3 covers 16 residues. Looked up from germline, CDR1 is LNHDA and CDR2 is SQIVND (reference sequence). CDR3 coding DNA: TGTGCCAGTAGTATAGGTTTGGACAGGGTCTCCTACGAGCAGTACTTC. The encoded protein is CASSIGLDRVSYEQYF.

This chain connects TRBV19 to TRBJ2-7, with TRBD1 identical over 9 bases. V was clipped by 5 bases and J by 5 bases; unmatched bases: 4. The CDR3 runs 13 residues. CDR1 is LNHDA and CDR2 is SQIVND in the germline V gene (reference sequence). As DNA, the CDR3 is TGTGCCAGTAGTGTATGGACAGGGGACGAGCAGTACTTC. Encoded protein: CASSVWTGDEQYF. Together with reference TRBV19 and TRBJ2-7, the CDR3 gives the full variable domain: DGGITQSPKYLFRKEGQNVTLSCEQNLNHDAMYWYRQDPGQGLRLIYYSQIVNDFQKGDIAEGYSVSREKKESFPLTVTSAQKNPTAFYLCASSVWTGDEQYFGPGTRLTVT.

The chain links TRBV6-5 to TRBJ1-5; 7 positions match TRBD1. This CDR3 comprises 15 residues. Looked up from germline, CDR1 is MNHEY and CDR2 is SVGAGI. Unmatched junction bases numbered 10, after V lost 6 bases and J lost 5 bases. The CDR3 bases are TGTGCCAGCAGCCTCTCGGGACAGAGATATCAGCCCCAGCATTTT. This translates into CASSLSGQRYQPQHF.

V is TRBV21-1 and J is TRBJ2-5; whether TRBD2, the table's D call, matches the DNA was not checked. TRBV21-1 is a documented pseudogene. This CDR3 is built from 16 residues. CDR3: CASSIRVAGRGETQYF. In DNA form, the CDR3 reads TGTGCCAGCAGCATACGAGTAGCGGGGAGGGGAGAGACCCAGTACTTC.

As to this clone: This sample also contains other DNA sequences that code for the same CDR3. The chain has TRBV9 and TRBJ1-3, with no clear D. The germline CDR1 and CDR2 sequences are SGDLS and YYNGEE. The CDR3 consists of 14 residues. Trimming left V 0 bases short and J 0 bases short, with 4 bases between. The CDR3 is CASSVAGSGNTIYF. The CDR3 region has the DNA TGTGCCAGCAGCGTAGCAGGCTCTGGAAACACCATATATTTT.

This sequence joins TRBV10-3 and TRBJ2-6; D unresolved. V gave up 10 bases and J gave up 0 bases, with 16 bases separating them. The CDR3 totals 16 residues. Looked up from germline, CDR1 is ENHRY and CDR2 is SYGVKD. CDR3 amino acids: CATRTDDISGANVLTF. CDR3 nucleotides: TGTGCCACTAGGACCGACGATATCTCTGGGGCCAACGTCCTGACTTTC.

The chain has TRBV27 and TRBJ2-3; D assignment may be TRBD1 or TRBD2 (5 bases each). The length of the CDR3 is 16 residues. Between the trimmed V and J ends, which lost 6 bases and 6 bases, there was a span of 22 bases. Germline assignment: CDR1 MNHEY and CDR2 SMNVEV (reference sequence). CDR3 sequence (DNA): TGTGCCAGCAGGCTATCGGGACGTTCAAATGCCGATACGCAGTATTTT. Protein sequence: CASRLSGRSNADTQYF.

The DNA for the CDR3 is TGCACCAGCAGCCAAGACCCTGAATTCTGGCGGGAAAACTCCTACAATGAGCAGTTCTTC. Amino acids: CTSSQDPEFWRENSYNEQFF. The chain joins TRBV1 to TRBJ2-1; the D call of TRBD2 is as the table states it, not checked on the DNA. TRBV1 is a known pseudogene. The CDR3 is 20 residues long.